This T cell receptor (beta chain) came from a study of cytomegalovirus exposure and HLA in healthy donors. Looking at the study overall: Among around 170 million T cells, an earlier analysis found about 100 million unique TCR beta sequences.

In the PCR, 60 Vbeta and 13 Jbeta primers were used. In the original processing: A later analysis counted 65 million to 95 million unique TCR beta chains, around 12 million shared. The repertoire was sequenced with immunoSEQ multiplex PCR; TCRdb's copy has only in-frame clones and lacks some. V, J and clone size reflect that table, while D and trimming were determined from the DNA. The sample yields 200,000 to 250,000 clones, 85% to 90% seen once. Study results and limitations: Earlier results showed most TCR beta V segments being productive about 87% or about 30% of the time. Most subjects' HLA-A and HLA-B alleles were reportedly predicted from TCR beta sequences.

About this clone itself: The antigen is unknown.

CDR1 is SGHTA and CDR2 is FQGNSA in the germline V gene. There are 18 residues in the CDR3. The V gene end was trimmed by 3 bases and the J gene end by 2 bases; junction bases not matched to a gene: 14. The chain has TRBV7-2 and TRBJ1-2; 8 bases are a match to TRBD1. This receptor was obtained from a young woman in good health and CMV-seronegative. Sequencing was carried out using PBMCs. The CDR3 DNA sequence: TGTGCCAGCAGCTTCCCGGGACAGGCTTTGACACCGAACTATGGCTACACCTTC. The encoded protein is CASSFPGQALTPNYGYTF.